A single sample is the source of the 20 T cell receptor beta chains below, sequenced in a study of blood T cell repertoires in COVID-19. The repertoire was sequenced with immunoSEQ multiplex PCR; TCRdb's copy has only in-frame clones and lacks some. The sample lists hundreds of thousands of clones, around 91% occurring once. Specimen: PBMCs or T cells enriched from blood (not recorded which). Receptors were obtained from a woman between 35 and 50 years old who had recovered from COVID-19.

The CDR3 nucleotides are TGTGCCAGCAGCCTACAGGGGGGGGTGACCCAGTACTTC. Amino acid sequence: CASSLQGGVTQYF. The gene calls are TRBV28 and TRBJ2-5; a possible D gene is TRBD1 (8 bases). Germline V gives CDR1 MDHEN, CDR2 SYDVKM. The germline V and J ends were trimmed by 6 bases and 7 bases, with 15 bases remaining between them. This CDR3 comprises 13 residues.

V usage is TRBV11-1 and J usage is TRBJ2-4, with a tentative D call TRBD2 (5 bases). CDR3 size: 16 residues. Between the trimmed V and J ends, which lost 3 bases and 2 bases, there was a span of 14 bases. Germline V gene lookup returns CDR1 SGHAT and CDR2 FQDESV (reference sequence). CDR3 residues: CASSLSESGSKNIQYF. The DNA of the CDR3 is TGTGCCAGCAGCTTGTCAGAGAGCGGATCCAAAAACATTCAGTACTTC.

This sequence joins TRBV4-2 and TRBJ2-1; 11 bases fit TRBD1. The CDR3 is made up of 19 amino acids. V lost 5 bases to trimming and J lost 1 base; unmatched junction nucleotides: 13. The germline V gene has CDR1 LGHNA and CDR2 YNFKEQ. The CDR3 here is CASSSWGQGVLPSYNEQFF. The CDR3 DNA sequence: TGTGCCAGCAGCTCCTGGGGACAGGGGGTTCTCCCTTCCTACAATGAGCAGTTCTTC.

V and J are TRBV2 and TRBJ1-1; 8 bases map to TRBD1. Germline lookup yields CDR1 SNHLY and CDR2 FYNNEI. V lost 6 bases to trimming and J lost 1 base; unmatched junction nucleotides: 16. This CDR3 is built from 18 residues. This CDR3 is CASRSLRAGGATNTEAFF. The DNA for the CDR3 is TGTGCCAGCAGGTCCCTTAGGGCAGGGGGCGCGACGAACACTGAAGCTTTCTTT.

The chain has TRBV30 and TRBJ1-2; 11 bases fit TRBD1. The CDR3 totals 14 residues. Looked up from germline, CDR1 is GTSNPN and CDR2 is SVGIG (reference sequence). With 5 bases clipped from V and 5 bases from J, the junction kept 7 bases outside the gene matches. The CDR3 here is CAWETGQGAYGYTF. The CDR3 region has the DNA TGTGCCTGGGAAACCGGACAGGGGGCATATGGCTACACCTTC.

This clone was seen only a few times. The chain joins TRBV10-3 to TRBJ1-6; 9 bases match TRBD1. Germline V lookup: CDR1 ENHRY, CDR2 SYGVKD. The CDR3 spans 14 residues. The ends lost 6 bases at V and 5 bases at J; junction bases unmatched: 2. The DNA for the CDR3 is TGTGCCATCAGGGGACAGGGAGATAATTCACCCCTCCACTTT. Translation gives CAIRGQGDNSPLHF.

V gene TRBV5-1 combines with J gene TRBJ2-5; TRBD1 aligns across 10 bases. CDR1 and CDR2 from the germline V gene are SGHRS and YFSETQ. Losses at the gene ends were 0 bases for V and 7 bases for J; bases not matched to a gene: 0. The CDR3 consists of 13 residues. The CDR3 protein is CASSLGTGGTQYF. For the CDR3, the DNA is TGCGCCAGCAGCTTGGGGACAGGGGGGACCCAGTACTTC.

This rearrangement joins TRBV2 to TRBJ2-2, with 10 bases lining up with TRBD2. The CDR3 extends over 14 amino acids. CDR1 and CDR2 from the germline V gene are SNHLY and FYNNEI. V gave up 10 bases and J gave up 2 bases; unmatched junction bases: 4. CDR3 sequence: CATLAGGNTGELFF. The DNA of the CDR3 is TGTGCCACCTTAGCGGGAGGCAACACCGGGGAGCTGTTTTTT.

CDR3 sequence (DNA): TGTGCCAGCAGCGCCCTCCAGGCGGGAGGGTACAATGAGCAGTTCTTC. It specifies CASSALQAGGYNEQFF. The rearrangement joins TRBV9 to TRBJ2-1; 9 nucleotides agree with TRBD2. Germline lookup yields CDR1 SGDLS and CDR2 YYNGEE. The CDR3 sequence is 16 residues long. The trim removed 3 bases at V and 4 bases at J, leaving 8 bases unmatched.

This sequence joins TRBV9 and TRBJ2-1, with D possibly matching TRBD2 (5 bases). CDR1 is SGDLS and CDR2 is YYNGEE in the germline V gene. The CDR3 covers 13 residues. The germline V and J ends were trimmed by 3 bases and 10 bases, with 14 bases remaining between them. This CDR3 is CASSARRAGEQFF. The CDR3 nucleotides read TGTGCCAGCAGCGCCCGGCGGGCCGGGGAGCAGTTCTTC.

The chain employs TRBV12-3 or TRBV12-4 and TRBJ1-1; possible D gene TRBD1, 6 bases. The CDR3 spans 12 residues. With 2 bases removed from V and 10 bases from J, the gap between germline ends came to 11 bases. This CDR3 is CASSLNRVGAFF. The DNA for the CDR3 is TGTGCCAGCAGTTTAAACAGGGTTGGAGCTTTCTTT.

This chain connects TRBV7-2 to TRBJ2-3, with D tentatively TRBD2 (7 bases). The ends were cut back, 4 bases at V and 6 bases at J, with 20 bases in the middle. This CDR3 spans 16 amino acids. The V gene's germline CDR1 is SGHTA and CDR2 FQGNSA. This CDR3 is CASSSPLGGLRDTQYF. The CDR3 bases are TGTGCCAGCAGCTCCCCCCTGGGGGGGCTCCGGGATACGCAGTATTTT.

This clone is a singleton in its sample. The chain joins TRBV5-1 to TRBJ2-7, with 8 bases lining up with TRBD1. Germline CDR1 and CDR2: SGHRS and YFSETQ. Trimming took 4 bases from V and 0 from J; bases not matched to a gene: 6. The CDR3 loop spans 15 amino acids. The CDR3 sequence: CASSAGTGYSYEQYF. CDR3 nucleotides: TGCGCCAGCAGCGCTGGGACAGGTTACTCCTACGAGCAGTACTTC.

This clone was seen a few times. Here the CDR3 reads CASRLSGSPAYEQYF. DNA for the CDR3: TGTGCCAGCAGACTTAGCGGGAGCCCAGCCTACGAGCAGTACTTC. The chain employs TRBV4-2 and TRBJ2-7; 9 positions match TRBD2. Germline lookup yields CDR1 LGHNA and CDR2 YNFKEQ. The junction had 8 bases not matched to a gene; V was cut back by 6 bases and J by 2 bases. The CDR3 spans 15 residues.

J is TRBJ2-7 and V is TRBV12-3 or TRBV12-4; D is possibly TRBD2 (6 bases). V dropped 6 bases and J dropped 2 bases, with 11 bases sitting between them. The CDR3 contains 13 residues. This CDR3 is CASSGSNAYEQYF. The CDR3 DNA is TGTGCCAGCAGCGGGAGTAACGCCTACGAGCAGTACTTC.

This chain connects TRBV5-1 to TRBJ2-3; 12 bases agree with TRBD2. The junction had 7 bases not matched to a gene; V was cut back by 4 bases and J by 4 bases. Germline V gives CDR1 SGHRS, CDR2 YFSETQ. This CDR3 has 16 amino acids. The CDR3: CASSPGLAGKADTQYF. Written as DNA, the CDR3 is TGCGCCAGCAGCCCAGGACTAGCGGGAAAGGCAGATACGCAGTATTTT.

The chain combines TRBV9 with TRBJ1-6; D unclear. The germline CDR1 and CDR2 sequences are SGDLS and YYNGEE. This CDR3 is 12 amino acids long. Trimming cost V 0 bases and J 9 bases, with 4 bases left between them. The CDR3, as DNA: TGTGCCAGCAGCGTAGGGGCTTCACCCCTCCACTTT. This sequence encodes CASSVGASPLHF.

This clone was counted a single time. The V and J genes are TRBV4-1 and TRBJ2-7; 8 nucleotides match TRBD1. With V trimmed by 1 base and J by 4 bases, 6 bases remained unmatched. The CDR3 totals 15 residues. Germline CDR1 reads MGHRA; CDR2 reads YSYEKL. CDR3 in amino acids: CASSQGAGGLYEQYF. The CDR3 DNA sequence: TGCGCCAGCAGCCAAGGTGCAGGGGGCTTGTACGAGCAGTACTTC.

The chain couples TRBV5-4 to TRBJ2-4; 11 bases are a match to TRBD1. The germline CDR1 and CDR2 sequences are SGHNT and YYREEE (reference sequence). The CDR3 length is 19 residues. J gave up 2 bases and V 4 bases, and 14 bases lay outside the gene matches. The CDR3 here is CASSPGGTGGTVPKNIQYF. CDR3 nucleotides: TGTGCCAGCAGCCCAGGGGGGACAGGGGGTACTGTCCCCAAAAACATTCAGTACTTC.

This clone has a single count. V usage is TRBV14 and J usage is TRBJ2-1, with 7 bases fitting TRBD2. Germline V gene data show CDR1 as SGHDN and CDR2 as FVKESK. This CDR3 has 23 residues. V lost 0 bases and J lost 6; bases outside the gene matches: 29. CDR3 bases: TGTGCCAGCAGCCAAGAACCGCTGGACATCTTCCTAGGTTTCCGGGGGGTAGGCAATGAGCAGTTCTTC. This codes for CASSQEPLDIFLGFRGVGNEQFF.